The 21 T cell receptor beta chains below were found in one sample sequenced in a study of T cell responses to AZD1222 COVID-19 vaccine (dated by TCRdb to the early 2020s). Libraries were built with the immunoSEQ multiplex PCR assay. TCRdb provides this immuneACCESS table in a form limited to in-frame rearrangements. Some clones are lacking; in checked studies, under half of them reflect an unresolved V gene, and why the rest are absent is not known. In this sample the table shows fewer than 150,000 clones, about 90% of which occur a single time. Clones ranked in the top ten supply approximately 9.2% of the sample. The sample's time point, from its label and the paper: baseline before first vaccination. The starting material was peripheral blood, obtained on day 0 of AZD1222 vaccination. Every receptor here comes from an adult in good health.

This clone has more than one count but fewer than ten. The chain has TRBV2 and TRBJ2-7; TRBD2 matches at 9 bases. Germline CDR1 reads SNHLY; CDR2 reads FYNNEI. The CDR3 spans 13 residues. Unmatched junction bases numbered 6, after V lost 6 bases and J lost 6 bases. The CDR3 DNA reads TGTGCCAGCAGACAGGGACTAGCAAGCGAGCAGTACTTC. Protein: CASRQGLASEQYF.

This chain uses TRBV4-1 with TRBJ1-3; D is unresolved. Trimming left V 0 bases short and J 2 bases short, with 8 bases between. This CDR3 is 15 amino acids long. The germline V gene has CDR1 MGHRA and CDR2 YSYEKL. DNA of the CDR3: TGCGCCAGCAGCCAAGATAAAGGGACTGGAAACACCATATATTTT. Translated: CASSQDKGTGNTIYF.

As for this clone: Other nucleotide sequences in the sample specify the same CDR3. V and J are TRBV7-9 and TRBJ2-1; TRBD2 agrees at 9 bases. CDR3 length equals 16 residues. Trimming took 5 bases from V and 3 from J; bases not matched to a gene: 8. From germline, CDR1 is SEHNR and CDR2 FQNEAQ (reference sequence). This chain's CDR3 is CASSLALAGSYNEQFF. CDR3 bases: TGTGCCAGCAGCCTTGCCCTAGCGGGAAGCTACAATGAGCAGTTCTTC.

The chain links TRBV4-2 to TRBJ1-2, with 7 bases lining up with TRBD1. CDR1 LGHNA and CDR2 YNFKEQ come from the germline V gene. With V trimmed by 4 bases and J by 8 bases, 13 bases remained unmatched. This CDR3 region has 15 residues. CDR3 DNA sequence: TGTGCCAGCAGCCCACTGGGGGAGGGGGCGCGGGGCTACACCTTC. Its protein product is CASSPLGEGARGYTF.

This sequence joins TRBV6-5 and TRBJ2-1, with TRBD2 matching over 13 bases. V was pared by 7 bases and J by 4 bases, with 4 bases of the junction left unmatched. The CDR3 covers 15 residues. The germline gives CDR1 MNHEY, CDR2 SVGAGI. The CDR3 sequence is CASTKLAGGYNEQFF. DNA of the CDR3: TGTGCCAGCACAAAACTAGCGGGGGGGTACAATGAGCAGTTCTTC.

The chain is built from TRBV4-3 and TRBJ2-7; 10 bases fit TRBD2. The CDR3 contains 16 residues. Germline CDR1 LGHNA, CDR2 YSLEER. With 2 bases clipped from V and 0 bases from J, the junction kept 4 bases outside the gene matches. CDR3: CASSQNPSGSSYEQYF. The CDR3 coding sequence is TGCGCCAGCAGCCAAAACCCTAGCGGGAGCTCCTACGAGCAGTACTTC.

This sequence joins TRBV5-4 and TRBJ1-1; weak D call: TRBD1 (5 bases). V gave up 2 bases and J gave up 5 bases, with 10 bases separating them. Germline CDR1 and CDR2: SGHNT and YYREEE (reference sequence). CDR3 length: 13 amino acids. The DNA of the CDR3 is TGTGCCAGCAGCTTCTTGGGGGGGACTGAAGCTTTCTTT. Translation gives CASSFLGGTEAFF.

This rearrangement joins TRBV19 to TRBJ2-1, with 7 bases identical to TRBD2. This CDR3 has 14 residues. Germline CDR1 and CDR2: LNHDA and SQIVND (reference sequence). Losses at the gene ends were 7 bases for V and 4 bases for J; bases not matched to a gene: 7. The CDR3 nucleotides are TGTGCCAGTAATCGCGGGAGAATGTACAATGAGCAGTTCTTC. Its protein is CASNRGRMYNEQFF.

V gene TRBV12-3 or TRBV12-4 combines with J gene TRBJ2-1; D perhaps matches TRBD1 (5 bases). Trimming left V 6 bases short and J 7 bases short, with 13 bases between. There are 13 residues in the CDR3. The CDR3 DNA is TGTGCCAGCAGCCAAAACAGGTGGAATGAGCAGTTCTTC. Its protein is CASSQNRWNEQFF.

J is TRBJ2-7 and V is TRBV11-1, with D perhaps assigned TRBD1 or TRBD2 (6 bases each). CDR3 size: 15 residues. V lost 2 bases and J 4 bases, leaving 15 bases between the germline ends. Germline CDR1 and CDR2: SGHAT and FQDESV (reference sequence). The CDR3, as DNA: TGTGCCAGCAGCTTATCTCGGGGGCTGAGTTACGAGCAGTACTTC. Translating gives CASSLSRGLSYEQYF.

This clone was observed at least ten times. J is TRBJ2-2 and V is TRBV7-3; no clear D gene. Germline CDR1 is SGHTA and CDR2 is FQGTGA. This CDR3 contains 13 residues. Trimming took 5 bases from V and 7 from J, leaving 11 bases between them. The CDR3 sequence is CASSQSYDGELFF. The DNA of the CDR3 is TGTGCCAGCAGCCAGAGCTACGACGGGGAGCTGTTTTTT.

This chain uses TRBV6-2 or TRBV6-3 with TRBJ1-1; tentatively, D is TRBD1 (5 bases). Germline lookup yields CDR1 MNHEY and CDR2 SVGEGT. Deletions cut 2 bases from V and 0 bases from J, with 7 bases between. The CDR3 has 14 amino acids. The CDR3 protein is CASSYRGMNTEAFF. CDR3 DNA: TGTGCCAGCAGTTACAGGGGTATGAACACTGAAGCTTTCTTT.

This chain joins TRBV29-1 and TRBJ1-1; D possibly corresponds to TRBD1 (5 bases). In germline, CDR1 is SQVTM, CDR2 ANQGSEA. V lost 5 bases and J lost 0, with 10 bases in between. This CDR3 has 13 residues. CDR3 sequence: CSVRQNLNTEAFF. CDR3 in DNA: TGCAGCGTTAGACAGAACTTGAACACTGAAGCTTTCTTT.

The CDR3 nucleotides are TGTGCCAGCAGCTTAGGGTTGAGCACTGAAGCTTTCTTT. It is translated as CASSLGLSTEAFF. V usage is TRBV7-9 and J usage is TRBJ1-1; D not certain. In germline, CDR1 is SEHNR, CDR2 FQNEAQ (reference sequence). The CDR3 has 13 residues. Between the trimmed V and J ends, which lost 1 base and 4 bases, there was a span of 7 bases.

V gene TRBV12-5 combines with J gene TRBJ1-4, with 8 bases lining up with TRBD1. Unmatched junction bases numbered 8, after V lost 6 bases and J lost 8 bases. The CDR3 has 14 amino acids. CDR1 and CDR2 from the germline V gene are LGHNT and FRNRAP. CDR3 region: CASGRGRGMEKLFF. The CDR3 nucleotides are TGTGCTAGTGGCAGGGGGCGCGGTATGGAAAAACTGTTTTTT.

V and J are TRBV28 and TRBJ2-3; TRBD2 agrees at 7 bases. Per the germline V gene, CDR1 is MDHEN and CDR2 is SYDVKM. This CDR3 has 15 residues. The V gene end was trimmed by 4 bases and the J gene end by 1 base; junction bases not matched to a gene: 5. The CDR3 DNA sequence: TGTGCCAGCAGTTCAAGACTAGCAGGCACAGATACGCAGTATTTT. Its translation is CASSSRLAGTDTQYF. Combining the CDR3 with reference TRBV28 and TRBJ2-3 gives the whole variable domain DVKVTQSSRYLVKRTGEKVFLECVQDMDHENMFWYRQDPGLGLRLIYFSYDVKMKEKGDIPEGYSVSREKKERFSLILESASTNQTSMYLCASSSRLAGTDTQYFGPGTRLTVL.

The chain links TRBV4-3 to TRBJ2-7; 10 bases are a match to TRBD1. Per the germline V gene, CDR1 is LGHNA and CDR2 is YSLEER. V was clipped by 3 bases and J by 1 base; unmatched bases: 3. The CDR3 runs to 15 residues. CDR3 sequence: CASSQWTGGSYEQYF. As DNA, the CDR3 is TGCGCCAGCAGCCAGTGGACAGGGGGTTCCTACGAGCAGTACTTC.

This clone appeared once. V gene TRBV4-1 combines with J gene TRBJ2-3; no firm D call. This CDR3 contains 15 residues. Germline values: CDR1 MGHRA, CDR2 YSYEKL. The germline V and J ends were trimmed by 4 bases and 6 bases, with 17 bases remaining between them. This chain's CDR3 is CASSRESGPDDTQYF. CDR3 coding DNA: TGCGCCAGCAGCCGCGAATCCGGCCCTGATGATACGCAGTATTTT.

The rearrangement joins TRBV7-3 to TRBJ1-1; 8 bases map to TRBD1. Germline V gene sequence: CDR1 SGHTA, CDR2 FQGTGA. V shed 5 bases and J 4 bases; nucleotides not matched to a gene: 15. There are 17 residues in the CDR3. For the CDR3, the DNA is TGTGCCAGCAGCCCCCAAGAGGGCAGGGGGCGCTTCACTGAAGCTTTCTTT. It specifies CASSPQEGRGRFTEAFF.

The chain links TRBV3-1 (or the pseudogene TRBV3-2) to TRBJ1-6, with D possibly matching TRBD1 (6 bases). CDR1 is LGHDT and CDR2 is YNNKEL in the germline V gene (reference sequence). The CDR3 is 15 residues long. V dropped 4 bases and J dropped 8 bases, with 15 bases sitting between them. The DNA for the CDR3 is TGTGCCAGCAGCCTGGTAGGGGGGGACGATTCACCCCTCCACTTT. As protein: CASSLVGGDDSPLHF.

The chain uses TRBV7-3 and TRBJ2-1, with 8 bases lining up with TRBD2. The CDR3 consists of 15 residues. In germline, CDR1 is SGHTA, CDR2 FQGTGA. J gave up 6 bases and V 1 base, and 5 bases lay outside the gene matches. This CDR3 is CASSLMASGLNEQFF. CDR3 sequence (DNA): TGTGCCAGCAGCTTAATGGCTAGCGGGCTCAATGAGCAGTTCTTC. Full variable domain (remainder filled in from reference TRBV7-3 and TRBJ2-1): GAGVSQTPSNKVTEKGKYVELRCDPISGHTALYWYRQSLGQGPEFLIYFQGTGAADDSGLPNDRFFAVRPEGSVSTLKIQRTERGDSAVYLCASSLMASGLNEQFFGPGTRLTVL.